The sequence of this TCR beta chain was determined in a study of early T cells in non-severe SARS-CoV-2 infection. As for the study in general: Investigators sequenced bulk RNA drawn from unsorted whole blood, and chains remained unpaired. Points from the study as a whole: Anti-spike CD8 responses were favored by VDJdb matching, which missed private and CD4 specificities.

CDR1 and CDR2 (germline): DFQATT, SNEGSKA (reference sequence). The V end lost 0 bases, the J end lost 4 bases, and 11 bases lay between the germline ends. This CDR3 region has 14 residues. In the case of this clonotype: What it binds is not known.

Attachment of unique molecular identifiers was made to individual cDNA molecules. Via MiXCR, TCRdb re-called the 5' RACE reads, giving one row per CDR3 protein. The table shows about 68,000 distinct CDR3 sequences, with roughly a tenth occurring only once. The sequence was collected from an adult who was a healthcare worker with PCR-confirmed SARS-CoV-2 infection or an uninfected control (not recorded which). This sequence joins TRBV20-1 and TRBJ2-3; no definite D call. What was sequenced was whole blood. CDR3 in DNA: TGCAGTGCTAGAGATCTGGGGAACCCAGATACGCAGTATTTT. Its translation: CSARDLGNPDTQYF.